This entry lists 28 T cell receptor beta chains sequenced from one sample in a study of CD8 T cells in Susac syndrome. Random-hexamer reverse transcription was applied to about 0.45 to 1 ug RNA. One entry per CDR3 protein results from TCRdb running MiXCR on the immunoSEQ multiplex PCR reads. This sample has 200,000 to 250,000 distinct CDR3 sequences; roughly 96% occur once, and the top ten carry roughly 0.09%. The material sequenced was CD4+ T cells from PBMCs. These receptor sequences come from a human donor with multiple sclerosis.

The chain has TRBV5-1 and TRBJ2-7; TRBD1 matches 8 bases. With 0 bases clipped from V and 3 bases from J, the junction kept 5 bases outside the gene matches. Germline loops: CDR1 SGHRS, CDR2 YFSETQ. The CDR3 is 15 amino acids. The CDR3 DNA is TGCGCCAGCAGCTTGGGAGGACAGGGTTACTACGAGCAGTACTTC. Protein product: CASSLGGQGYYEQYF. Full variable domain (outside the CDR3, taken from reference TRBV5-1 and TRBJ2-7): KAGVTQTPRYLIKTRGQQVTLSCSPISGHRSVSWYQQTPGQGLQFLFEYFSETQRNKGNFPGRFSGRQFSNSRSEMNVSTLELGDSALYLCASSLGGQGYYEQYFGPGTRLTVT.

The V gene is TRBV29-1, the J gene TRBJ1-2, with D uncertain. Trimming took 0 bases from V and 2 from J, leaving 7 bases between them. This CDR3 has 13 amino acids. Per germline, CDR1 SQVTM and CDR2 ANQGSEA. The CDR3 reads CSVEDGQNYGYTF. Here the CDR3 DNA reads TGCAGCGTTGAAGATGGGCAGAACTATGGCTACACCTTC.

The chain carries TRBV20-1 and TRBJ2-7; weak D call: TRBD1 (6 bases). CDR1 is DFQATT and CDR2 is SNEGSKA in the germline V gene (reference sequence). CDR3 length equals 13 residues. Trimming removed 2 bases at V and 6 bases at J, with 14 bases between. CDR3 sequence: CSARSRGRVEQYF. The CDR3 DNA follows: TGCAGTGCTAGATCCAGGGGTCGTGTCGAGCAGTACTTC.

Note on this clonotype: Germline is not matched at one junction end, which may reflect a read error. The CDR3: CSVEVAVGETQYF. DNA for the CDR3: TGCAGCGTGGAAGTAGCGGTCGGGGAGACCCAGTACTTC. The chain is built from TRBV29-1 and TRBJ2-5, with D perhaps TRBD2 (6 bases). CDR3 length: 13 residues. Germline V gene lookup returns CDR1 SQVTM and CDR2 ANQGSEA.

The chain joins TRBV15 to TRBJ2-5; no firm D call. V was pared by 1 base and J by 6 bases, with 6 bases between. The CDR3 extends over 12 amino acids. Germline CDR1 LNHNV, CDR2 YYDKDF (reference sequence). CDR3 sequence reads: CATSRARQTQYF. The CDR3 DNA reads TGTGCCACCAGCAGAGCCCGCCAGACCCAGTACTTC.

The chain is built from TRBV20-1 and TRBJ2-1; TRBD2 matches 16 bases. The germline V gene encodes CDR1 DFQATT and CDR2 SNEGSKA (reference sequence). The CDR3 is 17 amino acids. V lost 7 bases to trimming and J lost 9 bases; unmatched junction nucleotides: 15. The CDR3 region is CSVPGLAGGPVLFEQFF. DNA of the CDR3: TGCAGTGTACCGGGACTAGCGGGAGGGCCGGTTTTATTTGAGCAGTTCTTC.

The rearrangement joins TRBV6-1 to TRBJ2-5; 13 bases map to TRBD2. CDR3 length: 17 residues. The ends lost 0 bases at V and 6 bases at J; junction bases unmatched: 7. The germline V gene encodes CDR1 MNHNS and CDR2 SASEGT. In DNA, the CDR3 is TGTGCCAGCAGTGAAGCGATCGGCGGGACTAGCGGGAAGACCCAGTACTTC. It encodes CASSEAIGGTSGKTQYF.

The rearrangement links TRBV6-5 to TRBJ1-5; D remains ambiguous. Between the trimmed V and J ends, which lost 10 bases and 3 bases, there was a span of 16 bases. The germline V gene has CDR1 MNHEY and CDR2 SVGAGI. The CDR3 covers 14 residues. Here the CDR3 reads CATRKRGNNQPQHF. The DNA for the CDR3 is TGTGCCACCCGAAAACGGGGTAACAATCAGCCCCAGCATTTT.

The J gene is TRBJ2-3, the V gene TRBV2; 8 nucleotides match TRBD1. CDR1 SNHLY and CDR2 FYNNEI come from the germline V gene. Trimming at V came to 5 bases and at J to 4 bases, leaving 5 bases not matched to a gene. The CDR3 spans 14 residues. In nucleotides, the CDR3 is TGTGCCAGCAGTCAAGACAGGGGCTCAGATACGCAGTATTTT. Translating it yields CASSQDRGSDTQYF.

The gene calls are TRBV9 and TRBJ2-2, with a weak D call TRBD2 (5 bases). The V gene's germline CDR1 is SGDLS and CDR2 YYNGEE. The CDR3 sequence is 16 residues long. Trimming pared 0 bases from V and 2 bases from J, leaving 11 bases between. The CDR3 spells CASSVGQRRNTGELFF. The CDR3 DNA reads TGTGCCAGCAGCGTAGGCCAGCGGAGAAACACCGGGGAGCTGTTTTTT.

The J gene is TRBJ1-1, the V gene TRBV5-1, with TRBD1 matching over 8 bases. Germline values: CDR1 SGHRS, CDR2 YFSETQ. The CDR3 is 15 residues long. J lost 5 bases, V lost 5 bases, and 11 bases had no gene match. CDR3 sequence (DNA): TGCGCCAGCAGTGGTCAGGGGGCTTATTGGACTGAAGCTTTCTTT. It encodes CASSGQGAYWTEAFF. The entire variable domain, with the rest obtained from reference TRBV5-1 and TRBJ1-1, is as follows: KAGVTQTPRYLIKTRGQQVTLSCSPISGHRSVSWYQQTPGQGLQFLFEYFSETQRNKGNFPGRFSGRQFSNSRSEMNVSTLELGDSALYLCASSGQGAYWTEAFFGQGTRLTVV.

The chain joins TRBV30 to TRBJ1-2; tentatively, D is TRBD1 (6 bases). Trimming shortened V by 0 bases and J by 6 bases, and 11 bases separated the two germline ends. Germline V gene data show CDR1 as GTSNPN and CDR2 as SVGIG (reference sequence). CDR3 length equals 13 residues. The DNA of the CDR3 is TGTGCCTGGAGTGTCCCCCCAGGGGATGGCTACACCTTC. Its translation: CAWSVPPGDGYTF.

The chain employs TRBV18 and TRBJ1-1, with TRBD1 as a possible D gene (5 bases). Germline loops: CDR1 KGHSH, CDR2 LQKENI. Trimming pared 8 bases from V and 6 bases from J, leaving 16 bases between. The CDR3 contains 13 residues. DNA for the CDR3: TGTGCCAGCCTTACCGGGAGGGGATCTGAAGCTTTCTTT. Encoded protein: CASLTGRGSEAFF.

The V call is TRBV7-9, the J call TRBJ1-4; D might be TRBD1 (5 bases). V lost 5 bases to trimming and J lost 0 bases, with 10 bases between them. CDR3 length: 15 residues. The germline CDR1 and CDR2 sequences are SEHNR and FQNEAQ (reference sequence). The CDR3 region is CASSRTTPTNEKLFF. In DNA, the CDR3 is TGTGCCAGCAGCCGGACAACTCCAACTAATGAAAAACTGTTTTTT.

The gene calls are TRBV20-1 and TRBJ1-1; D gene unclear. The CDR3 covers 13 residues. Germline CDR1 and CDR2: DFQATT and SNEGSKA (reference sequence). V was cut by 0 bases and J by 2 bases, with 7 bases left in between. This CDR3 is CSARDPLNTEAFF. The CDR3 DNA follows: TGCAGTGCTAGAGATCCCTTAAACACTGAAGCTTTCTTT.

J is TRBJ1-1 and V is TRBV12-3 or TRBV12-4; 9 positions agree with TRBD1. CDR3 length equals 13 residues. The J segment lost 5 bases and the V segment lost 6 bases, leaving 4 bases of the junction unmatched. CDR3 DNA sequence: TGTGCCAGCAGACAGGGGGCAGGGACTGAAGCTTTCTTT. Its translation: CASRQGAGTEAFF.

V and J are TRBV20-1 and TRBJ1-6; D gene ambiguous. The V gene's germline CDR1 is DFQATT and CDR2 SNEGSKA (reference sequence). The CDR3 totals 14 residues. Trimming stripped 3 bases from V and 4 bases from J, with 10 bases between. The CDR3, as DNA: TGCAGTGCTAGTGGGCGGCAATATAATTCACCCCTCCACTTT. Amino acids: CSASGRQYNSPLHF.

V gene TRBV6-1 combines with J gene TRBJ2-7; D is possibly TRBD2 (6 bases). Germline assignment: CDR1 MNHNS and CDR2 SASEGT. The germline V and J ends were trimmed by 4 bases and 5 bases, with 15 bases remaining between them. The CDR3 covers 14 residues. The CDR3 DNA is TGTGCCAGCAGTGGGAGGGTACGGAGCAACGAGCAGTACTTC. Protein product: CASSGRVRSNEQYF.

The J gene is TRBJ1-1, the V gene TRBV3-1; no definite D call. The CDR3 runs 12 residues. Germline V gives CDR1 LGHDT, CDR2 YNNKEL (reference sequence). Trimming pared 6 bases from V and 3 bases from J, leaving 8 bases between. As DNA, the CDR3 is TGTGCCAGCAGATCCGACCACACTGAAGCTTTCTTT. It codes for CASRSDHTEAFF.

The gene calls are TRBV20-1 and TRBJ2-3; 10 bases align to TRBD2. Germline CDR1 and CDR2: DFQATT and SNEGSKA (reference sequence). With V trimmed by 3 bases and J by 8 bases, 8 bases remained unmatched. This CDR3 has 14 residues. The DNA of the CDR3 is TGCAGTGCTAGTTTAGCGGGGGGCAAGGCTACGCAGTATTTT. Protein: CSASLAGGKATQYF.

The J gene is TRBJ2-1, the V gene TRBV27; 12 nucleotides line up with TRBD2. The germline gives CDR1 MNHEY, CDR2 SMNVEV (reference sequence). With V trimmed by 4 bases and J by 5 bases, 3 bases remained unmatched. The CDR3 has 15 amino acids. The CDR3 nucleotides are TGTGCCAGCAGTTCGGGACTAGCGGGTAACAATGAGCAGTTCTTC. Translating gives CASSSGLAGNNEQFF.

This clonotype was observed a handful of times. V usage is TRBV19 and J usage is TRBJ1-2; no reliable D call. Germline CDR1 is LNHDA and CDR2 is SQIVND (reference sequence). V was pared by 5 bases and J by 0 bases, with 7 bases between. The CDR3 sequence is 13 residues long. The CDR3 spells CASSPPANYGYTF. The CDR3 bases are TGTGCCAGTAGTCCGCCTGCTAACTATGGCTACACCTTC.

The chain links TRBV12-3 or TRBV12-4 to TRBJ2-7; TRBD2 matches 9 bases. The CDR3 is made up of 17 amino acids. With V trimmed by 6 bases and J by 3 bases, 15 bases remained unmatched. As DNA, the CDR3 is TGTGCCAGCAGCCGCCCCCGGGGGTTTAGCGGGAGCTACGAGCAGTACTTC. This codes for CASSRPRGFSGSYEQYF.

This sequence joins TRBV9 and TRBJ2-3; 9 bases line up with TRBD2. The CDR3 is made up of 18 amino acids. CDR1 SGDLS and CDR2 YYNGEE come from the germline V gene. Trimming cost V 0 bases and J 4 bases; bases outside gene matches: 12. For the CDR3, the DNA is TGTGCCAGCAGCGTAGTAGGCGCGGGGGGGCCCAGAGCAGATACGCAGTATTTT. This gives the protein CASSVVGAGGPRADTQYF.

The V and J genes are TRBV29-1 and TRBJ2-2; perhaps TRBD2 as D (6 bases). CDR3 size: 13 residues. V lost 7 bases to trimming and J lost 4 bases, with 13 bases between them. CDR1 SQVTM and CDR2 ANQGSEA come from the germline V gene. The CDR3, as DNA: TGCAGCGGGTCGGAGGGTGGCACCGGGGAGCTGTTTTTT. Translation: CSGSEGGTGELFF.

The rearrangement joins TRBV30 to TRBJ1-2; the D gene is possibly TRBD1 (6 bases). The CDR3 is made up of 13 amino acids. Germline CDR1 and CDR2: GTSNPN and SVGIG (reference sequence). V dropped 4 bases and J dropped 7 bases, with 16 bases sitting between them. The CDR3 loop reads CAWNSGGRFGYTF. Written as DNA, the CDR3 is TGTGCCTGGAACTCCGGGGGGCGTTTTGGCTACACCTTC. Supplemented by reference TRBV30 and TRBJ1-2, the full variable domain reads SQTIHQWPATLVQPVGSPLSLECTVEGTSNPNLYWYRQAAGRGLQLLFYSVGIGQISSEVPQNLSASRPQDRQFILSSKKLLLSDSGFYLCAWNSGGRFGYTFGSGTRLTVV.

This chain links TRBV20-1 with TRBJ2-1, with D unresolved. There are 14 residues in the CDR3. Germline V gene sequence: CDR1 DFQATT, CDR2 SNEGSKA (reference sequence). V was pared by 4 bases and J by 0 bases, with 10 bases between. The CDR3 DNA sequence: TGCAGTGCTAATTGGTGGCGCTCCTACAATGAGCAGTTCTTC. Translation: CSANWWRSYNEQFF.

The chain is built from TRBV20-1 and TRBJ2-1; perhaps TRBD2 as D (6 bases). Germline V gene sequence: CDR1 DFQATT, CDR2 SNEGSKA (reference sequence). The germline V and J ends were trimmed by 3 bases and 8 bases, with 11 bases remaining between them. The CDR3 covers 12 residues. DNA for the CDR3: TGCAGTGCTAGGGAGGGGCCCCATGAGCAGTTCTTC. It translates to CSAREGPHEQFF.